A single sample gave rise to the 13 T cell receptor beta chains below, sequenced in a study of CD8+CD57+ T cells in acquired aplastic anemia. CDR3 and TCR beta VDJ profiling relied on a genomic DNA template. Each CDR3 protein gets one entry after TCRdb re-called the reads with MiXCR. This table has 350,000 to 450,000 distinct CDR3 sequences, around 68% appearing once. Sequenced sample: sorted CD4+, CD8+, or CD8+CD57+ T cells (not recorded which) from PBMCs. The receptors here all came from a human donor in good health, serving as a control.

On this clonotype: A much larger clone lies a single base off, so this may be a read error. Likely a read error: the CDR3 ends without its conserved phenylalanine or tryptophan. The genes are TRBV7-2 and TRBJ2-6, with a tentative D call TRBD1 (6 bases). The germline V gene encodes CDR1 SGHTA and CDR2 FQGNSA. This CDR3 spans 17 amino acids. Deletions cut 5 bases from V and 0 bases from J, with 14 bases between. The CDR3 loop reads CASSVTGNPSGANVLTS. Written as DNA, the CDR3 is TGTGCCAGCAGCGTAACAGGGAATCCCTCTGGGGCCAACGTCCTGACTTCC.

This clonotype has at least ten counts. The genes are TRBV9 and TRBJ2-3; D unclear. Between the trimmed V and J ends, which lost 3 bases and 5 bases, there was a span of 4 bases. Germline V gives CDR1 SGDLS, CDR2 YYNGEE. The CDR3 is 11 residues long. The CDR3 region is CASSGIDTQYF. CDR3 sequence (DNA): TGTGCCAGCAGCGGGATAGATACGCAGTATTTT.

This clonotype has only a few counts. The gene calls are TRBV19 and TRBJ2-7, with 7 bases fitting TRBD1. J gave up 0 bases and V 7 bases, and 9 bases lay outside the gene matches. The CDR3 runs 15 residues. Germline V gives CDR1 LNHDA, CDR2 SQIVND (reference sequence). CDR3 coding DNA: TGTGCCAGTACGGTGGGGGACAGTAGCTCCTACGAGCAGTACTTC. Protein sequence: CASTVGDSSSYEQYF.

This clonotype was observed a handful of times. One base away lies a much larger clone, so this may be a sequencing read error. The chain is built from TRBV7-2 and TRBJ2-2; 8 bases agree with TRBD2. Germline CDR1 is SGHTA and CDR2 is FQGNSA. The CDR3 loop spans 14 amino acids. V was pared by 10 bases and J by 5 bases, with 9 bases of the junction left unmatched. CDR3 region: CATSIAGRTGELFF. CDR3 in DNA: TGTGCCACCTCAATAGCGGGGCGGACCGGGGAGCTGTTTTTT.

This clonotype was recorded at least ten times. V is TRBV19 and J is TRBJ1-1; D unclear. Germline-derived CDR1 and CDR2 are LNHDA and SQIVND (reference sequence). V lost 6 bases, J lost 6 bases, and 8 bases lay in between. This CDR3 is 11 amino acids long. The DNA for the CDR3 is TGTGCCAGTAGCCTAGGGCCTGAAGCTTTCTTT. Its protein product is CASSLGPEAFF.

There are many counts of this clonotype. The rearrangement joins TRBV27 to TRBJ1-1; TRBD1 aligns across 8 bases. Per germline, CDR1 MNHEY and CDR2 SMNVEV (reference sequence). Trimming at V came to 4 bases and at J to 11 bases, leaving 3 bases not matched to a gene. This CDR3 is 11 amino acids long. The CDR3 region is CASSSDRVAFF. CDR3 in DNA: TGTGCCAGCAGTTCGGACAGGGTGGCTTTCTTT.

Many counts were recorded for this clonotype. The chain couples TRBV5-4 to TRBJ2-5; tentatively, D is TRBD1 (6 bases). The CDR3 has 15 amino acids. The germline V gene has CDR1 SGHNT and CDR2 YYREEE (reference sequence). Trimming removed 6 bases from V and 2 bases from J, with 17 bases in between. CDR3 DNA: TGTGCCAGCACCCCATTTTCAGGGGAACAAGAGACCCAGTACTTC. Amino acid sequence: CASTPFSGEQETQYF. Drawing the rest from reference TRBV5-4 and TRBJ2-5, the complete variable domain is ETGVTQSPTHLIKTRGQQVTLRCSSQSGHNTVSWYQQALGQGPQFIFQYYREEENGRGNFPPRFSGLQFPNYSSELNVNALELDDSALYLCASTPFSGEQETQYFGPGTRLLVL.

Comments on this clonotype: At one end the junction does not follow the germline gene, possibly because of a read error. The V call is TRBV19, the J call TRBJ1-6; tentatively, D is TRBD1 (6 bases). The CDR3 length is 14 residues. The V gene's germline CDR1 is LNHDA and CDR2 SQIVND (reference sequence). The CDR3 DNA reads as TGTGCCAGTAGTAAAGGACAGATGGCCTCGCAGATCCAATTT. It specifies CASSKGQMASQIQF.

CDR3 nucleotide sequence: TGCGCCAGCAGACGAGCGGACGGGCAGTCCGGGGAGCTGTTTTTT. Amino acid sequence: CASRRADGQSGELFF. The chain uses TRBV5-1 and TRBJ2-2; tentatively, D is TRBD2 (5 bases). V lost 5 bases and J lost 6, with 17 bases in between. The CDR3 length is 15 residues. CDR1 is SGHRS, CDR2 YFSETQ, per germline.

The chain uses TRBV20-1 and TRBJ2-5, with D perhaps being TRBD1 or TRBD2 (7 bases each). The CDR3 totals 13 residues. Trimming removed 7 bases at V and 7 bases at J, with 19 bases between. Germline CDR1 is DFQATT and CDR2 is SNEGSKA (reference sequence). The DNA of the CDR3 is TGCAGTGTTAAAGCGGGGCAGGGGGTGACCCAGTACTTC. This gives the protein CSVKAGQGVTQYF.

With regard to this clonotype: A much larger clone differs by one base, so this may be a read error. The chain joins TRBV2 to TRBJ2-1; D possibly corresponds to TRBD1 (5 bases). Germline V gives CDR1 SNHLY, CDR2 FYNNEI. V dropped 7 bases and J dropped 7 bases, with 17 bases sitting between them. The CDR3 covers 14 residues. CDR3 protein: CASKLPGIDNEQFF. CDR3 sequence (DNA): TGTGCCAGCAAGTTGCCAGGGATCGATAATGAGCAGTTCTTC.

V is TRBV5-1 and J is TRBJ2-5; the match to TRBD1 covers 10 bases. Looked up from germline, CDR1 is SGHRS and CDR2 is YFSETQ. V gave up 4 bases and J gave up 2 bases; unmatched junction bases: 5. The CDR3 is made up of 15 amino acids. CDR3 nucleotide sequence: TGCGCCAGCAGCCCGGCGGACAGGGGGCAAGAGACCCAGTACTTC. Translating it yields CASSPADRGQETQYF.

This clonotype was seen many times. The chain couples TRBV29-1 to TRBJ2-3; D unclear. The germline V and J ends were trimmed by 7 bases and 6 bases, with 8 bases remaining between them. Germline V lookup: CDR1 SQVTM, CDR2 ANQGSEA. This CDR3 contains 10 residues. CDR3 in DNA: TGCAGCGGGGGTGGCGATACGCAGTATTTT. Translating gives CSGGGDTQYF.